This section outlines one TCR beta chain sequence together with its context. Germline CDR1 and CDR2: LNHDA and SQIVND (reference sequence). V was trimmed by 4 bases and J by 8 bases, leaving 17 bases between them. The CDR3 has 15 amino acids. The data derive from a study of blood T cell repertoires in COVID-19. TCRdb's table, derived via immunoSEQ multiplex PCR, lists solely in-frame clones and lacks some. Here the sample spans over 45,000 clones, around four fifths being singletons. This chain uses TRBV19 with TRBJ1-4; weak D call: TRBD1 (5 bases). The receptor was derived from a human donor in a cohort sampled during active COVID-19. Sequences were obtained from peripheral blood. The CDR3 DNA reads TGTGCCAGTAGTACCGCCGGAGGGGTTGGAGAAAAACTGTTTTTT. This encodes CASSTAGGVGEKLFF.